Each of the 10 T cell receptor beta chains below was sequenced from the same sample in a study of T cells expressing NK-cell markers. TCRdb reprocessed the 5' RACE reads and stores each CDR3 protein as one record, lacking DNA. The repertoire shows approximately 150,000 distinct CDR3 sequences; the top ten hold roughly 12%. The specimen was blood T cells: a sorted CD56 or NKG2C T cell subset, CD4+ or CD8+ T cells, or bulk PBMC T cells (not recorded which). These receptors were obtained from a man younger than 30 in good health.

The chain carries TRBV24-1 and TRBJ2-1; checking the TCRdb D call of TRBD1 is not possible without DNA. Germline CDR1 and CDR2: KGHDR and SFDVKD. The CDR3 totals 13 residues. This CDR3 reads CATSGQGYNEQFF.

The rearrangement uses TRBV25-1 and TRBJ2-1; the D call of TRBD1 rests on TCRdb alone, since no DNA is present to check it. This CDR3 comprises 13 residues. The germline V gene encodes CDR1 MGHDK and CDR2 SYGVNS. This CDR3 is CASSATGIGEQFF.

The chain uses TRBV4-2 and TRBJ2-3; TCRdb lists TRBD1, though no DNA is available to test this call. The CDR3 has 16 residues. From germline, CDR1 is LGHNA and CDR2 YNFKEQ. The CDR3: CASSQEGGVRTDTQYF.

V usage is TRBV20-1 and J usage is TRBJ2-1; with no DNA, the TCRdb D assignment of TRBD2 cannot be verified. The CDR3 contains 15 residues. Germline CDR1 is DFQATT and CDR2 is SNEGSKA (reference sequence). The CDR3 protein is CSARWSSGSDNEQFF.

The gene calls are TRBV11-2 and TRBJ1-5. The CDR3 consists of 13 residues. Germline CDR1 reads SGHAT; CDR2 reads FQNNGV. The CDR3 protein is CASMSGTNQPQHF.

V usage is TRBV7-2 and J usage is TRBJ2-7; as DNA is missing, the TRBD1 call by TCRdb cannot be tested. Germline CDR1 is SGHTA and CDR2 is FQGNSA. The CDR3 is 15 residues long. CDR3 residues: CASSHPGRASYEQYF.

The V call is TRBV20-1, the J call TRBJ2-2. CDR3 length equals 11 residues. Germline V gene lookup returns CDR1 DFQATT and CDR2 SNEGSKA (reference sequence). CDR3 sequence: CSVRHTGELFF.

Here the CDR3 reads CASSLVARTSPYNEQFF. The chain combines TRBV5-1 with TRBJ2-1; TCRdb designates TRBD1, a call that cannot be tested without DNA. Germline V gives CDR1 SGHRS, CDR2 YFSETQ. This CDR3 comprises 17 residues.

The chain recombines TRBV5-1 with TRBJ2-1; TCRdb outputs TRBD2, but without DNA this stays unchecked. Germline CDR1 reads SGHRS; CDR2 reads YFSETQ. The CDR3 spans 13 residues. The CDR3 protein is CASSLLAYNEQFF.

The CDR3 is CASSPPPRNEQFF. The chain couples TRBV18 to TRBJ2-1. CDR3 length: 13 residues. From germline, CDR1 is KGHSH and CDR2 LQKENI.